Sequencing of this T cell receptor (beta chain) was carried out in a study of CD8 T cells in ankylosing spondylitis. This clonotype was counted many times. Antigen unknown. This CDR3 region has 15 residues. Trimming removed 4 bases from V and 12 bases from J; junction bases left unmatched: 11. CDR1 SGDLS and CDR2 YYNGEE come from the germline V gene. TCRdb re-analysed the 5' RACE reads in MiXCR, keeping a single row per CDR3 protein. The table has about 39,000 distinct CDR3 sequences, 3% to 3.5% seen once. Study-wide findings and caveats: Peripheral blood samples showed relatively rare disease-linked clones, and these clones were CD8+.

Sequenced material: blood, either unsorted or a sorted T cell fraction (not recorded which). V gene TRBV9 combines with J gene TRBJ2-1, with 12 bases aligning to TRBD2. The sequence was obtained from a male donor with ankylosing spondylitis or in good health (not recorded which). CDR3 sequence (DNA): TGTGCCAGCAGCCAAGGGACTAGCGGGTATGTTGCGCAGTTCTTC. Its protein is CASSQGTSGYVAQFF.